The 19 T cell receptor beta chains below all came from one sample that was sequenced in a study of a mutant IDH1 vaccine in newly diagnosed glioma. The time point was: baseline, week 1 (first vaccination visit). Treatment indicated: pre-vaccination baseline after standard-of-care therapy. Libraries were prepared by immunoSEQ multiplex PCR; TCRdb keeps only in-frame clonotypes and omits some of them. The data contain around 53,000 clones, roughly 89% of them singletons. The sequencing used PBMCs, collected from a glioma patient treated with radiotherapy, temozolomide or both. The receptors here all came from a man aged 35 to 55 with glioma.

This clone was picked up one time. The rearrangement joins TRBV5-1 to TRBJ2-1, with TRBD2 matching over 11 bases. Germline V gene sequence: CDR1 SGHRS, CDR2 YFSETQ. The CDR3 has 15 amino acids. V shed 2 bases, J shed 5 bases, and the junction held 3 bases outside the gene matches. The CDR3 loop is CASSFLAGGNNEQFF. Here the CDR3 DNA reads TGCGCCAGCAGCTTTCTAGCGGGAGGCAACAATGAGCAGTTCTTC.

J is TRBJ1-2 and V is TRBV29-1; 8 bases are shared with TRBD1. V trimming: 4 bases; J trimming: 8 bases; junction bases outside the gene matches: 6. The CDR3 is 12 residues long. The germline V gene encodes CDR1 SQVTM and CDR2 ANQGSEA. The DNA for the CDR3 is TGCAGCGTTGTTGGACAGGGACGGGGCTACACCTTC. Protein sequence: CSVVGQGRGYTF.

This chain joins TRBV7-9 and TRBJ2-7; D is uncertain. The germline V and J ends were trimmed by 5 bases and 4 bases, with 9 bases remaining between them. Germline CDR1 is SEHNR and CDR2 is FQNEAQ (reference sequence). The CDR3 contains 12 residues. The CDR3 protein is CASSQYGYEQYF. The CDR3 coding sequence is TGTGCCAGCAGCCAATACGGATACGAGCAGTACTTC.

V and J are TRBV18 and TRBJ1-1; D perhaps matches TRBD1 (5 bases). Trimming took 2 bases from V and 2 from J, leaving 12 bases between them. The length of the CDR3 is 15 residues. Germline V gene lookup returns CDR1 KGHSH and CDR2 LQKENI. DNA for the CDR3: TGTGCCAGCTCACCAAGGGGTTTGGTCAACACTGAAGCTTTCTTT. It specifies CASSPRGLVNTEAFF.

CDR3 sequence (DNA): TGCGCCAGCAGCTTGGTTATGGCAGATACGCAGTATTTT. Amino acids: CASSLVMADTQYF. The chain employs TRBV5-1 and TRBJ2-3; no clear D. V shed 0 bases and J shed 4 bases, with 6 bases lying between them. CDR1 SGHRS and CDR2 YFSETQ come from the germline V gene. This CDR3 contains 13 residues.

This chain links TRBV5-4 with TRBJ1-5, with TRBD1 identical over 9 bases. This CDR3 region has 14 residues. CDR1 SGHNT and CDR2 YYREEE come from the germline V gene (reference sequence). V trimming: 4 bases; J trimming: 1 base; junction bases outside the gene matches: 0. DNA of the CDR3: TGTGCCAGCAGCACAGGGGGCAGCAATCAGCCCCAGCATTTT. Protein product: CASSTGGSNQPQHF.

This rearrangement joins TRBV5-1 to TRBJ2-7; TRBD2 aligns across 7 bases. This CDR3 has 14 amino acids. V lost 2 bases and J lost 2; bases outside the gene matches: 4. Per the germline V gene, CDR1 is SGHRS and CDR2 is YFSETQ. CDR3 nucleotide sequence: TGCGCCAGCAGCTTTTCCAGCGGGGCCTACGAGCAGTACTTC. This gives the protein CASSFSSGAYEQYF.

The chain couples TRBV11-3 to TRBJ2-1; D is tentatively TRBD1 or TRBD2 (5 bases each). The CDR3 is 15 amino acids. The germline V and J ends were trimmed by 5 bases and 0 bases, with 11 bases remaining between them. Germline loops: CDR1 SGHNT, CDR2 YENEEA. CDR3 DNA: TGTGCCAGCAGCCCAATGGGGGTCTCCTACAATGAGCAGTTCTTC. Protein product: CASSPMGVSYNEQFF.

The V gene is TRBV7-2, the J gene TRBJ1-3; the match to TRBD1 covers 7 bases. Germline V gives CDR1 SGHTA, CDR2 FQGNSA. This CDR3 spans 17 amino acids. J was trimmed by 0 bases and V by 5 bases; bases with no gene match: 10. The CDR3 here is CASSRMREGASGNTIYF. CDR3 nucleotides: TGTGCCAGCAGCCGAATGAGGGAGGGGGCCTCTGGAAACACCATATATTTT.

The chain couples TRBV2 to TRBJ1-3; 9 nucleotides line up with TRBD1. The ends lost 6 bases at V and 8 bases at J; junction bases unmatched: 8. The length of the CDR3 is 14 residues. Germline loops: CDR1 SNHLY, CDR2 FYNNEI. In DNA, the CDR3 is TGTGCCAGCAGCGTACAGGGGGCAGCGGACACCATATATTTT. This encodes CASSVQGAADTIYF.

The chain joins TRBV7-9 to TRBJ2-5; tentative D call: TRBD1 (6 bases). Germline V gene lookup returns CDR1 SEHNR and CDR2 FQNEAQ (reference sequence). This CDR3 has 14 amino acids. V was pared by 2 bases and J by 5 bases, with 12 bases between. The CDR3 nucleotides read TGTGCCAGCAGCTTAACAGGGCCTGAGGAGACCCAGTACTTC. Its translation: CASSLTGPEETQYF.

This rearrangement joins TRBV7-2 to TRBJ1-1, with D hard to call. CDR3 size: 14 residues. V was pared by 5 bases and J by 4 bases, with 14 bases between. CDR1 and CDR2 (germline): SGHTA, FQGNSA. This CDR3 reads CASSVSGGITEAFF. In DNA, the CDR3 is TGTGCCAGCAGCGTCTCGGGTGGTATCACTGAAGCTTTCTTT.

The chain carries TRBV5-6 and TRBJ2-1, with 9 bases matching TRBD1. CDR1 is SGHDT and CDR2 is YYEEEE in the germline V gene. V lost 4 bases and J lost 2; bases outside the gene matches: 4. The CDR3 is 15 residues long. The CDR3 DNA follows: TGTGCCAGCAGCCCGTGGACAGGGGCCTACAATGAGCAGTTCTTC. Protein: CASSPWTGAYNEQFF. Using reference TRBV5-6 and TRBJ2-1 for the parts outside the CDR3, the full variable domain is DAGVTQSPTHLIKTRGQQVTLRCSPKSGHDTVSWYQQALGQGPQFIFQYYEEEERQRGNFPDRFSGHQFPNYSSELNVNALLLGDSALYLCASSPWTGAYNEQFFGPGTRLTVL.

The chain links TRBV7-2 to TRBJ2-6; 15 nucleotides line up with TRBD2. V gave up 4 bases and J gave up 3 bases; unmatched junction bases: 1. The germline CDR1 and CDR2 sequences are SGHTA and FQGNSA. The CDR3 is made up of 17 amino acids. CDR3 DNA sequence: TGTGCCAGCAGCTCGGGACTAGCGGGAGGTGGGGCCAACGTCCTGACTTTC. Encoded protein: CASSSGLAGGGANVLTF.

The chain recombines TRBV4-2 with TRBJ2-3; TRBD2 matches at 10 bases. Germline trimming cut 5 bases from V and 1 base from J; bases unmatched to any gene: 0. The CDR3 runs to 14 residues. Germline assignment: CDR1 LGHNA and CDR2 YNFKEQ. The CDR3 coding sequence is TGTGCCAGCAGCGGACTAGCGGGCACAGATACGCAGTATTTT. Its protein is CASSGLAGTDTQYF.

CDR3 bases: TGTGCCAGCAGCGGGGACTCTGGGGCCAACGTCCTGACTTTC. Translation: CASSGDSGANVLTF. The genes are TRBV7-2 and TRBJ2-6; no clear D. The CDR3 contains 14 residues. The V end was cut by 5 bases, the J end by 0 bases, with 5 bases between. CDR1 is SGHTA and CDR2 is FQGNSA in the germline V gene.

The chain carries TRBV5-1 and TRBJ2-5; 12 bases map to TRBD1. Germline CDR1 and CDR2: SGHRS and YFSETQ. The CDR3 has 16 amino acids. J gave up 5 bases and V 0 bases, and 5 bases lay outside the gene matches. DNA of the CDR3: TGCGCCAGCAGCTTGGCCGGGACAGGGGGCCGGGAGACCCAGTACTTC. The encoded protein is CASSLAGTGGRETQYF.

The J gene is TRBJ1-1, the V gene TRBV19; D perhaps matches TRBD1 (6 bases). Germline loops: CDR1 LNHDA, CDR2 SQIVND (reference sequence). The CDR3 extends over 16 amino acids. V lost 2 bases to trimming and J lost 1 base, with 14 bases between them. The CDR3 here is CASSIPGAPTNTEAFF. In nucleotides, the CDR3 is TGTGCCAGTAGTATACCGGGGGCACCAACGAACACTGAAGCTTTCTTT.

This chain uses TRBV2 with TRBJ2-1; D not certain. Germline V gives CDR1 SNHLY, CDR2 FYNNEI. V shed 6 bases and J shed 0 bases, with 9 bases lying between them. This CDR3 spans 14 amino acids. The CDR3 nucleotides are TGTGCCAGCAGAACCGGTAGCTCCTACAATGAGCAGTTCTTC. Protein: CASRTGSSYNEQFF.